In this sample, the clone carrying this T cell receptor (beta chain) turned up many times. The antigen is unknown. Given a much more abundant clone one base away, this may be a read error. Aged 18 to 65, the patients with hyperthyroidism had under 2 months' duration and were newly diagnosed. Reliance was placed on clinical symptoms, serum thyroxine, TRAb, thyroid ultrasound and orbital computed tomography for diagnosis. Amplified TCR beta CDR3 regions were obtained using RNA transcripts as template. First-round RT-PCR with HTBI primers preceded a second-round multiplex PCR. TCRdb used MiXCR to reprocess the multiplex PCR reads, holding one entry per CDR3 protein. The data show 1 million to 1.3 million distinct CDR3 sequences, with 35% to 45% seen just once and 11% held by the top ten. This entry is derived from a study of Graves' ophthalmopathy and Graves' hyperthyroidism. Study-wide points: Thyroid clonotypes that were expanded above 0.001 frequency mostly also appeared in blood.

Between the trimmed V and J ends, which lost 5 bases and 4 bases, there was a span of 9 bases. This CDR3 spans 12 amino acids. Germline CDR1 SEHNR, CDR2 FQNEAQ (reference sequence). The sequence was obtained from an adult man with Graves' hyperthyroidism. This chain uses TRBV7-9 with TRBJ2-7; unclear D gene. The sample taken for sequencing was peripheral blood or thyroid tissue (not recorded which). CDR3 DNA sequence: TGTGCCAGCAGCCCCGCCGAGTACGAGCAGTACTTC. It is translated as CASSPAEYEQYF.